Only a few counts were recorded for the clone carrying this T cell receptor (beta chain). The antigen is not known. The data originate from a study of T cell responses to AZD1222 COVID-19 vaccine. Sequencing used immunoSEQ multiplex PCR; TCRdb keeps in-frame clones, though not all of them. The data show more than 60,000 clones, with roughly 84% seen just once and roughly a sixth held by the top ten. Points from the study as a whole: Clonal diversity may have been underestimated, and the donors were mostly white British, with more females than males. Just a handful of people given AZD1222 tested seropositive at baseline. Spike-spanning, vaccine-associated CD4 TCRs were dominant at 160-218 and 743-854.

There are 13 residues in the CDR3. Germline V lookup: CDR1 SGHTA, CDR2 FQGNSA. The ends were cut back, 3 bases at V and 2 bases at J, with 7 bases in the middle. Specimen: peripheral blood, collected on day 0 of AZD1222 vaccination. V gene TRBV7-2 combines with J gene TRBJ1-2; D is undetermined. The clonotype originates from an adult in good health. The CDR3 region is CASSLNRNYGYTF. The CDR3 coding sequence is TGTGCCAGCAGCTTGAATAGGAACTATGGCTACACCTTC.